Following are 6 T cell receptor beta chains from one sample sequenced in a study of blood T cell repertoires in COVID-19. Some clones are missing from TCRdb's copy, which holds only in-frame ones; the method was immunoSEQ multiplex PCR. Found here are some 450,000 clones, about 90% of them singletons; the top ten hold about 0.91%. What was sequenced was peripheral blood. These receptors all come from a man younger than 35 with COVID-19, enrolled during active disease.

The chain carries TRBV11-2 and TRBJ2-1; 8 bases fit TRBD2. The CDR3 loop spans 14 amino acids. J was trimmed by 4 bases and V by 6 bases; bases with no gene match: 5. The V gene's germline CDR1 is SGHAT and CDR2 FQNNGV. The CDR3: CASSLRLAYNEQFF. The DNA of the CDR3 is TGTGCCAGCAGTCTTCGACTAGCGTACAATGAGCAGTTCTTC.

The V and J genes are TRBV6-4 and TRBJ1-6, with D unclear. CDR1 and CDR2 from the germline V gene are MRHNA and SNTAGT. With 6 bases removed from V and 4 bases from J, the gap between germline ends came to 7 bases. The CDR3 is 13 residues long. CDR3 amino acids: CASRVGYNSPLHF. The CDR3 DNA reads as TGTGCCAGCAGGGTCGGTTATAATTCACCCCTCCACTTT.

The rearrangement links TRBV10-1 to TRBJ2-2; D gene unclear. The CDR3 spans 13 residues. From germline, CDR1 is WNHNN and CDR2 SYGVQD (reference sequence). Trimming cost V 0 bases and J 6 bases, with 5 bases left between them. CDR3 in DNA: TGCGCCAGCAGTGAGTCGAGAGCCGGGGAGCTGTTTTTT. This codes for CASSESRAGELFF.

The chain recombines TRBV6-1 with TRBJ1-4; TRBD1 agrees at 7 bases. With 1 base clipped from V and 11 bases from J, the junction kept 13 bases outside the gene matches. In germline, CDR1 is MNHNS, CDR2 SASEGT. This CDR3 has 16 residues. The CDR3 loop reads CASSEEGAASGRKLFF. CDR3 nucleotide sequence: TGTGCCAGCAGTGAAGAGGGGGCGGCTAGTGGGCGGAAACTGTTTTTT.

The chain uses TRBV30 and TRBJ1-2; 10 nucleotides align to TRBD1. Germline trimming cut 5 bases from V and 5 bases from J; bases unmatched to any gene: 5. The germline gives CDR1 GTSNPN, CDR2 SVGIG (reference sequence). This CDR3 spans 13 amino acids. The CDR3 sequence: CAWGTGDPYGYTF. CDR3 in DNA: TGTGCCTGGGGGACAGGGGACCCTTATGGCTACACCTTC. The whole variable domain, filled in from reference TRBV30 and TRBJ1-2, reads SQTIHQWPATLVQPVGSPLSLECTVEGTSNPNLYWYRQAAGRGLQLLFYSVGIGQISSEVPQNLSASRPQDRQFILSSKKLLLSDSGFYLCAWGTGDPYGYTFGSGTRLTVV.

The chain recombines TRBV21-1 with TRBJ2-7; the table names TRBD2, a call not compared with the DNA. TRBV21-1 is a pseudogene. The CDR3 runs to 16 residues. The CDR3: CASSTWTRGPTYEQYF. The CDR3 coding sequence is TGTGCCAGCAGCACCTGGACTAGGGGACCCACCTACGAGCAGTACTTC.